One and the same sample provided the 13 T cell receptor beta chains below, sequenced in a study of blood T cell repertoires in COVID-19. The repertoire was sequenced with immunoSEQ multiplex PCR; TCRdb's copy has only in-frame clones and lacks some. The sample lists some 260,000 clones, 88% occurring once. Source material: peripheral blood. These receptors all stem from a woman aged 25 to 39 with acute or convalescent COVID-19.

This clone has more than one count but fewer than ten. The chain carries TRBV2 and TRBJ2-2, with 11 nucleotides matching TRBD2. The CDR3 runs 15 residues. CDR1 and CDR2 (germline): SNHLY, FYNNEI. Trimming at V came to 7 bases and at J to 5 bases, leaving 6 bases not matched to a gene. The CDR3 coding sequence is TGTGCCAGCACAGAACTAGCGGGAGAGACCGGGGAGCTGTTTTTT. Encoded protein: CASTELAGETGELFF.

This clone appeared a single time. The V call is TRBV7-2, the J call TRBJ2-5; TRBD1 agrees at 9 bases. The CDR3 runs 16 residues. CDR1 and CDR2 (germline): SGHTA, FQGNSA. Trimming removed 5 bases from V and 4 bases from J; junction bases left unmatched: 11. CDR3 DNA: TGTGCCAGCAGCCACAGGGGGCGGAGGTTAGGAGAGACCCAGTACTTC. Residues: CASSHRGRRLGETQYF.

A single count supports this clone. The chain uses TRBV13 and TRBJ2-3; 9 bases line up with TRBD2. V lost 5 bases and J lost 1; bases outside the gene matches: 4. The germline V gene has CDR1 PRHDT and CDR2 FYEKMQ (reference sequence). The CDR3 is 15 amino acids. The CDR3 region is CASSVLAGGTDTQYF. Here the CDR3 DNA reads TGTGCCAGCAGCGTATTAGCGGGGGGCACAGATACGCAGTATTTT.

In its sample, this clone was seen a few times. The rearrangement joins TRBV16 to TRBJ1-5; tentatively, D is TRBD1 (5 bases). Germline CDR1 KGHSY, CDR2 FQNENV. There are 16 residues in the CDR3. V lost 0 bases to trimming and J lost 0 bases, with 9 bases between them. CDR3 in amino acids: CASSQSTAYSNQPQHF. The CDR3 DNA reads TGTGCCAGCAGCCAATCGACAGCTTATAGCAATCAGCCCCAGCATTTT.

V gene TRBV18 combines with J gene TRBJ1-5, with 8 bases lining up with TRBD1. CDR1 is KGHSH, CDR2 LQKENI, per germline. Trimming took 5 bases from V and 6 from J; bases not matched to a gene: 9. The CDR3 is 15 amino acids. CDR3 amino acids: CASSIGTGPSQPQHF. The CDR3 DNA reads TGTGCCAGCTCAATAGGGACAGGCCCCAGTCAGCCCCAGCATTTT.

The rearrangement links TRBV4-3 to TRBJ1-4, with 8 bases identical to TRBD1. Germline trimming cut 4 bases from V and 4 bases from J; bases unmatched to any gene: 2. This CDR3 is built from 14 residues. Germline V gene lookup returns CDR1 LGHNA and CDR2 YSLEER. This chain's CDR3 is CASSPGQGNEKLFF. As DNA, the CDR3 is TGCGCCAGCAGCCCTGGACAGGGTAATGAAAAACTGTTTTTT.

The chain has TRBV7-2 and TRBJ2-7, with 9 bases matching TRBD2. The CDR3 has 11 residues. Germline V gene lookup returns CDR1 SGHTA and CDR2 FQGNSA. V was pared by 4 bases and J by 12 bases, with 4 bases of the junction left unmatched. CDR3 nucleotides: TGTGCCAGCAGCTCCCTAGCGGGATTGTACTTC. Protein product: CASSSLAGLYF.

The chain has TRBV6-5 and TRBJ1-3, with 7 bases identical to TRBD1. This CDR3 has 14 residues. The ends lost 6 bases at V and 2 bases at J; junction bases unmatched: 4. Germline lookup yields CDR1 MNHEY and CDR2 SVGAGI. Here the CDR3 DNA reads TGTGCCAGCAGGCCAACAGGGGCTGGAAACACCATATATTTT. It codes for CASRPTGAGNTIYF.

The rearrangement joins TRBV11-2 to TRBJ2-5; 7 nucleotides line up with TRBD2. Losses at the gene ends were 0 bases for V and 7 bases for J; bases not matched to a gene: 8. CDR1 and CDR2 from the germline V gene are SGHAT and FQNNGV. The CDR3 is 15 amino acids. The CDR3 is CASSLERGVWGTQYF. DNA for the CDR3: TGTGCCAGCAGCTTAGAACGGGGGGTCTGGGGGACCCAGTACTTC. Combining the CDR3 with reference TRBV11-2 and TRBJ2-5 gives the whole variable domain EAGVAQSPRYKIIEKRQSVAFWCNPISGHATLYWYQQILGQGPKLLIQFQNNGVVDDSQLPKDRFSAERLKGVDSTLKIQPAKLEDSAVYLCASSLERGVWGTQYFGPGTRLLVL.

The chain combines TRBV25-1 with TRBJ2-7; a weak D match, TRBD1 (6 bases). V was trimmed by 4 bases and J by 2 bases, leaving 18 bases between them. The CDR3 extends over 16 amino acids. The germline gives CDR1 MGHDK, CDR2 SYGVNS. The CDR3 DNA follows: TGTGCCAGCAGTGGGGCAGGGACAATAGGGACCTACGAGCAGTACTTC. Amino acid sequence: CASSGAGTIGTYEQYF.

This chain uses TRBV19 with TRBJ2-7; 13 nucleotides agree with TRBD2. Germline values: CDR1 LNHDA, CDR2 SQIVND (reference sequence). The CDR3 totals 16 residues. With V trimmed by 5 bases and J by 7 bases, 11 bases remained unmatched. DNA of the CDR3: TGTGCCAGTAGTGTAGCCCCTCCGGGACTAGCGGGAGAGCAGTACTTC. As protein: CASSVAPPGLAGEQYF.

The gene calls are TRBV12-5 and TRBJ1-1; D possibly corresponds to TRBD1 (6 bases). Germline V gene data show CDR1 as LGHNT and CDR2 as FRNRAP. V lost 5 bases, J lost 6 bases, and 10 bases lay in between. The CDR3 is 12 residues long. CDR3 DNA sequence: TGTGCTAGTGGTCTCAGGGGCCCTGAAGCTTTCTTT. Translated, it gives CASGLRGPEAFF.

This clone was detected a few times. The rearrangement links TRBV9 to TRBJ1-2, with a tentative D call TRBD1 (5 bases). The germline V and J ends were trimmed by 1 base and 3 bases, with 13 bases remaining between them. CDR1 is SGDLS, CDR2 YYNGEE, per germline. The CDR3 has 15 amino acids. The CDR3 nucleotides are TGTGCCAGCAGCGTATCCGACAGTTTATACTATGGCTACACCTTC. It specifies CASSVSDSLYYGYTF.